These T cell receptor beta chains were read from a single sample in a study of tumor and adjacent non-tumor tissue in lung cancer. MiXCR was run by TCRdb on the multiplex PCR reads, yielding one entry per CDR3 protein. The sample yields tens of thousands of distinct CDR3 sequences, around 70% seen once. Sequencing used lung tumor tissue. The source of these receptors is a woman in her seventies with non-small cell lung cancer. The CDR3 runs from the conserved cysteine through the conserved F or W.

J	V	length	CDR3
TRBJ2-3	TRBV5-1	14	CASKTGPDTDTQYF
TRBJ2-1	TRBV11-3	15	CASTRGQTRGNKQFF
TRBJ1-5	TRBV4-1	14	CASSQAWFNQPQHF
TRBJ2-1	TRBV11-1	16	CASSLALAGLYNEEFF
TRBJ1-1	TRBV29-1	13	CSAGRGRNTEAFF
TRBJ2-7	TRBV29-1	14	CIVVASGRVNEQYF
TRBJ2-1	TRBV29-1	17	CSVVGLAGGTNYNEQFF
TRBJ2-7	TRBV12-3/TRBV12-4	12	CASSQSRDGQCF
TRBJ2-7	TRBV5-1	14	CASSLELDYYEQNF
TRBJ2-7	TRBV28	14	CAITPDPFSYEQYF
TRBJ2-3	TRBV28	14	CASIPGFGTDTQYF
TRBJ2-3	TRBV6-5	18	CAIMAVLGTSGYTDTQYF
TRBJ2-5	TRBV28	15	CASSSLRGAQETQYF
TRBJ2-3	TRBV6-6	15	CASSYRGGTADRHYF
TRBJ2-1	TRBV4-1	17	CASSPIWERVSYNEQFF
TRBJ2-3	TRBV12-3/TRBV12-4	17	CVSSGGTGTISTDTQYF
TRBJ2-7	TRBV30	13	CVWSASQDSEQYF
TRBJ2-7	TRBV5-1	15	CASSLICEGPYEQYF
TRBJ1-1	TRBV6-1	16	CTSSEIPPLYGTEAFF
TRBJ1-1	TRBV6-5	15	CASNSRPPRETEAIF
TRBJ2-1	TRBV20-1	13	CNPWTSRNNEQFF
TRBJ2-2	TRBV28	16	CASSSAGTGIGGELFF
TRBJ2-1	TRBV5-6	15	CVSSLGPQEEDEQFF
TRBJ2-1	TRBV28	17	CASSHGQGFAWANEQFF
TRBJ1-2	TRBV12-3/TRBV12-4	13	CASNLTGHYGYTF
TRBJ2-7	TRBV6-1	14	CASIPGQGSTEQYF
TRBJ1-1	TRBV7-9	14	CASSLNTPGTEAFF
TRBJ2-7	TRBV7-9	15	CASSSDMRGSYEQYF
TRBJ2-7	TRBV4-1	15	CASSQGCQATYEQYF
TRBJ2-1	TRBV12-3/TRBV12-4	15	CASSLEGTGWDEQFF
TRBJ2-3	TRBV7-9	16	CASGFLRGQSTDTQCF
TRBJ1-1	TRBV14	15	CASSRLDSLNTEAFF
TRBJ2-7	TRBV28	13	CASTRGLLAEQYF
TRBJ1-1	TRBV6-1	14	CANRTGTGGTEAFF
TRBJ2-2	TRBV7-8	16	CVSNPPGLANTGELFF
TRBJ2-3	TRBV6-1	14	CAGSDQLGPGTQYF
TRBJ2-2	TRBV6-1	16	CTSRETSGRITGGLFF
TRBJ2-2	TRBV29-1	15	CSTLSSVEYAGELFF
TRBJ2-7	TRBV6-5	19	CASSYSLVNRDTSSYVQYF
TRBJ2-1	TRBV20-1	14	CSARSGTRIDEQFF
TRBJ2-1	TRBV20-1	13	CSARDRGYNKQFF
TRBJ1-1	TRBV10-2	14	CASSESQGIGEAFF
TRBJ2-7	TRBV5-1	14	CARSLELDYYKQYF
TRBJ2-5	TRBV29-1	13	CSVETPHQETQYF
TRBJ2-7	TRBV6-1	14	CDSRGDLVAYEQYF
TRBJ2-3	TRBV14	13	CASSQAGSDTHYF
TRBJ1-6	TRBV28	14	CASSPGDSISPLHF
TRBJ2-3	TRBV12-3/TRBV12-4	16	CVSSFRSGSPTGTQYF
TRBJ2-5	TRBV20-1	15	CSTRDTGLESETQYF
TRBJ1-2	TRBV4-1	16	CASNRSRQGVAYGYTF